The 5 T cell receptor beta chains below were found in one sample sequenced in a study of glioma-infiltrating T cells. The iRepertoire nested amplicon-rescue multiplex PCR amplified TCR alpha and beta CDR3s from RNA. MiXCR, applied by TCRdb to the multiplex PCR reads, yields one record per CDR3 protein. The top ten clones hold 20% to 25% of a sample with roughly 200,000 distinct CDR3 sequences, approximately 30% of them seen once. The specimen was glioma tissue, nonneoplastic brain tissue, or PBMCs (not recorded which). These receptors came from a human donor with low-grade glioma or glioblastoma, undergoing nonglioma brain surgery, or in good health (not recorded which).

This clonotype was observed many times. V is TRBV3-1 and J is TRBJ2-7; unclear D gene. V gave up 1 base and J gave up 5 bases, with 9 bases separating them. This CDR3 has 13 amino acids. Looked up from germline, CDR1 is LGHDT and CDR2 is YNNKEL (reference sequence). CDR3 in amino acids: CASSQVGWHEQYF. The CDR3 bases are TGTGCCAGCAGCCAAGTGGGGTGGCACGAGCAGTACTTC.

To note about this clonotype: Just one base apart from a much larger clone, this may be a read error. The V and J genes are TRBV19 and TRBJ2-5; 7 bases are shared with TRBD1. J was trimmed by 2 bases and V by 7 bases; bases with no gene match: 7. CDR3 length: 14 residues. Germline V gene sequence: CDR1 LNHDA, CDR2 SQIVND (reference sequence). For the CDR3, the DNA is TGTGCCAGTAATTCGGGACAGTCACAAGAGACCCAGTACTTC. It is translated as CASNSGQSQETQYF.

The chain links TRBV7-2 to TRBJ2-7; 8 positions agree with TRBD2. This CDR3 region has 16 residues. The germline V gene encodes CDR1 SGHTA and CDR2 FQGNSA. Unmatched junction bases numbered 14, after V lost 5 bases and J lost 5 bases. In nucleotides, the CDR3 is TGTGCCAGCAGCCCCACGGGGCCGGGAGGGTTGAACGAGCAGTACTTC. Amino acids: CASSPTGPGGLNEQYF.

There are many counts of this clonotype. The chain has TRBV2 and TRBJ1-2; D uncertain. Germline V gene sequence: CDR1 SNHLY, CDR2 FYNNEI. CDR3 size: 12 residues. Deletions cut 7 bases from V and 8 bases from J, with 14 bases between. CDR3 region: CASTDPGSGYTF. The CDR3, as DNA: TGTGCCAGCACCGACCCGGGATCCGGCTACACCTTC.

This sequence joins TRBV20-1 and TRBJ1-5; 8 bases align to TRBD1. Per the germline V gene, CDR1 is DFQATT and CDR2 is SNEGSKA (reference sequence). CDR3 length equals 13 residues. V shed 4 bases, J shed 5 bases, and the junction held 4 bases outside the gene matches. The CDR3 reads CSATGGADQPQHF. The CDR3 bases are TGCAGTGCTACAGGGGGCGCGGATCAGCCCCAGCATTTT.